This T cell receptor (beta chain) originates from a study of blood T cells in healthy people across ages. Germline-derived CDR1 and CDR2 are MNHNY and SVGAGI (reference sequence). The CDR3 consists of 14 residues. The junction had 5 bases not matched to a gene; V was cut back by 5 bases and J by 4 bases. Alongside a J-beta primer mix, a sample-barcoded 5' primer served in a second PCR lasting about 7 to 12 cycles. TCRdb re-called the 5' RACE reads through MiXCR, storing one row per CDR3 protein. The sample holds 700,000 or so distinct CDR3 sequences, roughly two fifths seen once. The source of this sequence is a man at least 80 years old in good health. What was sequenced was blood. The chain joins TRBV6-6 to TRBJ1-2, with 9 positions matching TRBD1. The CDR3 here is CASSAWTGVYGYTF. CDR3 sequence (DNA): TGTGCCAGCAGTGCTTGGACAGGGGTCTATGGCTACACCTTC.